Reported below is one T cell receptor (beta chain). Its antigen is currently unknown. V lost 5 bases and J 0 bases, leaving 9 bases between the germline ends. In germline, CDR1 is SGDLS, CDR2 YYNGEE. The length of the CDR3 is 13 residues. Profiled with immunoSEQ multiplex PCR; TCRdb holds only in-frame clones, not every one. This sample has about 37,000 clones, with approximately 80% found just once. This sample was included in a study of T cells in narcolepsy. Study as a whole: Healthy controls were enrolled alongside patients with narcolepsy type 1 or type 2.

General study points: Comparing one patient's CSF and blood CD4+ clonotypes highlighted HCRT- and TRIB2-specific autoreactive clonotypes.

Material: memory (CD45RA-) CD4+ T cells from blood. The clonotype was recovered from a human donor in good health. The chain uses TRBV9 and TRBJ2-7; D not resolved. The CDR3 reads CASSINFSYEQYF. In DNA form, the CDR3 reads TGTGCCAGCAGTATTAACTTCTCCTACGAGCAGTACTTC.